This section outlines one T cell receptor beta chain sequence together with its context. Its antigen is as yet unknown. The sample is drawn from a study of a mutant IDH1 vaccine in newly diagnosed glioma. Germline V lookup: CDR1 MRHNA, CDR2 SNTAGT. Trimming stripped 6 bases from V and 0 bases from J, with 13 bases between. CDR3 size: 15 residues. As to time point: week 5, during vaccination. Doses of 300 ug of mutant IDH1 20-mer peptide were given with topical imiquimod. Measured with immunoSEQ multiplex PCR; TCRdb has only the in-frame clones, and not every one. The sample yields approximately 57,000 clones, 65% to 90% seen once.

The chain recombines TRBV6-4 with TRBJ2-3; TRBD2 is a possible D gene (6 bases). This clonotype was obtained from a woman younger than 35 with glioma. Some clones in this sample may be carry-over from other donors' samples. Sample: PBMCs, taken from a glioma patient whose treatment included an IDH1 peptide vaccine. The CDR3 is CASSLGRGSTDTQYF. CDR3 DNA sequence: TGTGCCAGCAGCCTCGGGCGGGGCAGCACAGATACGCAGTATTTT.